The TCR beta chain under discussion was sequenced for a study of regulatory T cells in long-lasting Graves disease. Study in general: Antithyroid drugs had been taken by newly diagnosed Graves' patients for under 3 months.

V lost 5 bases, J lost 5 bases, and 9 bases lay in between. The CDR3 is made up of 13 amino acids. Germline V gives CDR1 MDHEN, CDR2 SYDVKM. This clonotype was counted ten times or more. Relying on iRepertoire HTBI primers and Arm-PCR of CDR3 regions, the team built TCR beta libraries. TCRdb reanalysed the multiplex PCR reads using MiXCR and keeps one entry per CDR3 protein. The top ten clones hold roughly 18% of a sample with hundreds of thousands of distinct CDR3 sequences, 15% to 20% of them seen once. The time point is: newly diagnosed GD, antithyroid drugs for less than 3 months. Researchers made the TCR library from RNA that was extracted from PBMCs. The authors drew approximately 9 milliliters of peripheral blood into EDTA tubes. The same specimen was also included in a second study, on T cells in Graves' hyperthyroidism and ophthalmopathy. That report adds: The TCR CDR3 was amplified in a first-round RT-PCR using the HTBI primer set. The blood repertoire included most of the expanded thyroid clonotypes above 0.001.

The rearrangement links TRBV28 to TRBJ2-2; D may correspond to TRBD1 or TRBD2 (5 bases each). The sequenced sample was peripheral blood mononuclear cells (PBMCs), obtained at new diagnosis, from a patient treated with antithyroid drugs. This receptor was taken from a woman in her twenties or thirties with Graves disease. The CDR3 is CASSLWGTGELFF. CDR3 nucleotide sequence: TGTGCCAGCAGTCTGTGGGGGACCGGGGAGCTGTTTTTT.